These T cell receptor beta chains were read from a single sample in a study of blood T cell repertoires in COVID-19. Data came from immunoSEQ multiplex PCR; TCRdb stores just in-frame clones and leaves some out. The profile shows tens of thousands of clones, roughly 86% of them singletons. Sequencing was done on a sample of peripheral blood. The receptors come from a man in his 60s with acute or convalescent COVID-19. The CDR3 runs from the conserved cysteine through the conserved F or W.

j_gene,v_gene,CDR3aa
TRBJ2-5,TRBV5-1,CASSPGQSAVETQYF
TRBJ1-5,TRBV7-2,CASSLAGQGNQPQHF
TRBJ2-1,TRBV2,CASRSSSSYNEQFF
TRBJ1-2,TRBV28,CATSEGGYTF
TRBJ2-1,TRBV6-1,CAITRGNEQFF
TRBJ1-4,TRBV2,CASRGGDFQKLFF
TRBJ2-5,TRBV6-5,CASRPLGGGGETQYF
TRBJ1-4,TRBV7-2,CASSYTGQKTEKLFF
TRBJ2-3,TRBV6-5,CASSRGGRGDTQYF
TRBJ1-1,TRBV19,CASKATGGAFF